The sequence of this T cell receptor beta chain was determined in a study of blood T cell repertoires in COVID-19. The wider study: Samples representing acute and convalescent COVID-19 were sourced from the United States, Italy and Spain. Sample material is recorded as cDNA or gDNA derived from T cells, B-cell-depleted T cells, or PBMCs.

Source study methods: Reference gene primers were amplified, and this amplification served to estimate nucleated cell counts. Measured with immunoSEQ multiplex PCR; TCRdb has only the in-frame clones, and not every one. Clonal size and the V and J genes are those of that table, whereas D and trimming came from the DNA. The sample consists of fewer than 20,000 clones, more than 75% of them appearing once. Trimming cost V 3 bases and J 3 bases, with 9 bases left between them. This CDR3 comprises 13 residues. In germline, CDR1 is SGHTA, CDR2 FQGNSA. The chain recombines TRBV7-2 with TRBJ2-7; D unclear. The clonotype was recovered from a human donor in a cohort sampled during active COVID-19. The sample taken for sequencing was peripheral blood. The CDR3 region has the DNA TGTGCCAGCAGCTTTACTCAGGACTACGAGCAGTACTTC. It specifies CASSFTQDYEQYF. Full variable domain (rest looked up from reference TRBV7-2 and TRBJ2-7): GAGVSQSPSNKVTEKGKDVELRCDPISGHTALYWYRQSLGQGLEFLIYFQGNSAPDKSGLPSDRFSAERTGGSVSTLTIQRTQQEDSAVYLCASSFTQDYEQYFGPGTRLTVT.